The clone carrying this T cell receptor (beta chain) was seen repeatedly, ten times or more. Via MiXCR, TCRdb re-called the 5' RACE reads, giving one row per CDR3 protein. The sample includes about 220,000 distinct CDR3 sequences, around 7.6% of them seen just once. The data are from a study of identical twins. V lost 4 bases, J lost 3 bases, and 6 bases stayed unmatched. Germline V gives CDR1 SGHKS, CDR2 YYEKEE (reference sequence). The CDR3 contains 14 residues. These same records also appear under a second study, on yellow fever vaccine responses in identical twins.

The receptor's source is a woman younger than 30 in good health. The V call is TRBV5-5, the J call TRBJ1-2, with TRBD1 matching 7 bases. The sequenced sample consisted of CD8+ T cells sorted from blood. CDR3 sequence (DNA): TGTGCCAGCAGCGAAGACAGGGCCTACTATGGCTACACCTTC. It yields the protein CASSEDRAYYGYTF.